The rows below give T cell receptor beta chains drawn from one sample of a study of breast tumors, draining lymph nodes, adjacent tissues. TCRdb fed the multiplex PCR reads into MiXCR, producing one record per CDR3 protein. Of roughly 220,000 distinct CDR3 sequences listed, around 35% were seen once; the top ten hold over 3.5%. Sample: axillary lymph node tissue. The receptors were sampled from a female donor with breast cancer. Some clones in this sample may be carry-over from other donors' samples. Each CDR3 is given with its conserved first and last residue. A D gene is named only where the DNA matches it firmly. A clone size is listed for some rows: how often the clone was seen (once, few, many), or a class if it is expanded.

>-|13|-|TRBV2|TRBJ2-7
CASSGQVPYEQYF
TGTGCCAGCAGCGGCCAGGTGCCCTACGAGCAGTACTTC
>-|13|many|TRBV11-2|TRBJ2-1
CASSLSGLNEQFF
TGTGCCAGCAGCTTATCAGGGTTAAATGAGCAGTTCTTC
>-|13|many|TRBV20-1|TRBJ2-7
CSAFRTATYEQYF
TGCAGTGCCTTCCGGACGGCCACCTACGAGCAGTACTTC
>TRBD2|15|many|TRBV20-1|TRBJ2-3
CSPKTSGGPTDTQYF
TGCAGTCCTAAGACTAGCGGGGGTCCCACAGATACGCAGTATTTT
>-|13|many|TRBV7-2|TRBJ2-3
CASSLVPADTQYF
TGTGCCAGCAGCTTAGTGCCAGCAGATACGCAGTATTTT
>-|14|many|TRBV20-1|TRBJ1-4
CSARDQRGGEKLFF
TGCAGTGCTAGAGATCAGAGGGGCGGTGAAAAACTGTTTTTT
>-|13|-|TRBV7-6|TRBJ1-4
CASSLGGGGKLFF
TGTGCCAGCAGCTTAGGCGGGGGAGGAAAACTGTTTTTT
>-|13|few|TRBV7-9|TRBJ2-2
CASSRGDIGELFF
TGTGCCAGCAGCAGAGGGGACATCGGGGAGCTGTTTTTT
>TRBD1|14|many|TRBV5-1|TRBJ1-6
CASSGGQGVNPLHF
TGCGCCAGCAGCGGCGGACAGGGGGTTAATCCCCTCCACTTT
>-|14|many|TRBV2|TRBJ2-3
CASRAGTPTDTQYF
TGTGCCAGCAGAGCTGGGACACCAACAGATACGCAGTATTTT
>-|15|-|TRBV2|TRBJ1-5
CASSFWSDSNQPQHF
TGTGCCAGCAGTTTCTGGTCGGATAGCAATCAGCCCCAGCATTTT
>-|17|few|TRBV27|TRBJ2-3
CASSLYPRQGSTDTQYF
TGTGCCAGCAGTTTATACCCCCGGCAGGGAAGCACAGATACGCAGTATTTT